Many counts were recorded for the clone carrying this T cell receptor beta chain. A library of TCRbeta sequences, prepared with unique molecular identifiers, was generated. TCRdb ran MiXCR on the PCR reads and lists one entry per CDR3 protein. The table shows about 610,000 distinct CDR3 sequences, with roughly a tenth occurring only once. CDR1 is SQVTM and CDR2 is ANQGSEA in the germline V gene. This CDR3 has 12 amino acids. Trimming took 5 bases from V and 0 from J, leaving 5 bases between them. This sample was taken from a study of T-cell reconstitution after alpha-beta-depleted transplantation in children.

The V and J genes are TRBV29-1 and TRBJ2-4, with D unclear. The specimen was PBMCs from the stem cell graft donor, collected from the stem cell graft. This receptor was taken from a human donor who donated a stem cell graft to a child with acute myeloid leukemia. CDR3 loop: CSVQLAKNIQYF. CDR3 DNA: TGCAGCGTTCAACTAGCCAAAAACATTCAGTACTTC.